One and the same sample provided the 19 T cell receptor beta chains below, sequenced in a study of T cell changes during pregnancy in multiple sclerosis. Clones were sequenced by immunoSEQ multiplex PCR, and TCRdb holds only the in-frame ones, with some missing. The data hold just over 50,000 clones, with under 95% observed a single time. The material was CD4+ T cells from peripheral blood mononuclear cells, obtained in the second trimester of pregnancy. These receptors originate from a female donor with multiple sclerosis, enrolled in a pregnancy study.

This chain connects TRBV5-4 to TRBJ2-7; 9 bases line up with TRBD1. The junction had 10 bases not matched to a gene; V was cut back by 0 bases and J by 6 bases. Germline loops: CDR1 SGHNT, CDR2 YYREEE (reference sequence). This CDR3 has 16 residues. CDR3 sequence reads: CASSLAPGTGYSEQYF. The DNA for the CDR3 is TGTGCCAGCAGCTTGGCCCCCGGGACAGGGTATTCCGAGCAGTACTTC.

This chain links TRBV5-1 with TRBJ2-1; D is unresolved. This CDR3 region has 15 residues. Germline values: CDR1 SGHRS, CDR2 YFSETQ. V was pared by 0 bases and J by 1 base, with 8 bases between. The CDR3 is CASSLEAGSYNEQFF. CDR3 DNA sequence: TGCGCCAGCAGCTTGGAGGCAGGTTCCTACAATGAGCAGTTCTTC.

This chain's CDR3 is CAYGAGGAVYEQYF. The CDR3 bases are TGTGCCTACGGGGCCGGGGGAGCAGTCTACGAGCAGTACTTC. The chain uses TRBV30 and TRBJ2-7, with D perhaps matching TRBD2 (6 bases). The germline V and J ends were trimmed by 7 bases and 3 bases, with 19 bases remaining between them. Germline lookup yields CDR1 GTSNPN and CDR2 SVGIG (reference sequence). The CDR3 has 14 amino acids.

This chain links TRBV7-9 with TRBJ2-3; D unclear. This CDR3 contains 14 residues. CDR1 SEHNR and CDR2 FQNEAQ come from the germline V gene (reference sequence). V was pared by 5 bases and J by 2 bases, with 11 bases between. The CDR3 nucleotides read TGTGCCAGCAGCGTAAGCGCCGTCACAGATACGCAGTATTTT. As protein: CASSVSAVTDTQYF.

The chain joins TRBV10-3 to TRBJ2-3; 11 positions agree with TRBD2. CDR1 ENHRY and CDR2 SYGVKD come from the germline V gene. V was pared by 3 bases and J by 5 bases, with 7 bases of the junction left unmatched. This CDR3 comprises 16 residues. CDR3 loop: CAISDRLAGLVDTQYF. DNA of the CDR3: TGTGCCATCAGTGACAGACTAGCGGGGTTAGTAGATACGCAGTATTTT.

CDR3 nucleotides: TGTGCCAGCACCCCTATCCCCCTTGGAAAACTGTTTTTT. Encoded protein: CASTPIPLGKLFF. The chain has TRBV6-5 and TRBJ1-4; D uncertain. V was shortened by 7 bases and J by 10 bases, with 16 bases between the two germline ends. The CDR3 sequence is 13 residues long. The germline V gene encodes CDR1 MNHEY and CDR2 SVGAGI.

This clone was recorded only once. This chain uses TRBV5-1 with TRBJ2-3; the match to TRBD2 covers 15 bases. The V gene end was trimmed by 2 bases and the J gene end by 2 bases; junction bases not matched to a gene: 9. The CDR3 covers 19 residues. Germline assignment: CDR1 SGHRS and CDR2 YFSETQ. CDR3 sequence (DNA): TGCGCCAGCAGCTTCGTTGGACTAGCGGGGGGGCCGAACACAGATACGCAGTATTTT. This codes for CASSFVGLAGGPNTDTQYF.

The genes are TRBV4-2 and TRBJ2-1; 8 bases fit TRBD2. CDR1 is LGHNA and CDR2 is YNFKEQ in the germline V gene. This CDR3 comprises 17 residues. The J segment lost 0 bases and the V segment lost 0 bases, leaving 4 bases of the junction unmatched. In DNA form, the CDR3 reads TGTGCCAGCAGCCAAGATCCCAGCGGGGGCTCCTACAATGAGCAGTTCTTC. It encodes CASSQDPSGGSYNEQFF.

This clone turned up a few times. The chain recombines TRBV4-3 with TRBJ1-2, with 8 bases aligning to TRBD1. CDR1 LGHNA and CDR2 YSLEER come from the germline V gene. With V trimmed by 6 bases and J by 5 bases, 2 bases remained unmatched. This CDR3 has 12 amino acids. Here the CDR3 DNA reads TGCGCCAGCAGGGGACAGGAGTATGGCTACACCTTC. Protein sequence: CASRGQEYGYTF.

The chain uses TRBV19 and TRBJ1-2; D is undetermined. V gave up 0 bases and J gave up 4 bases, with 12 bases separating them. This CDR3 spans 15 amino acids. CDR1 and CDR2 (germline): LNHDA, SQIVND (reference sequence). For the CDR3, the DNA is TGTGCCAGTAGTATAGACCTCCGGGAGCCCTATGGCTACACCTTC. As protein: CASSIDLREPYGYTF.

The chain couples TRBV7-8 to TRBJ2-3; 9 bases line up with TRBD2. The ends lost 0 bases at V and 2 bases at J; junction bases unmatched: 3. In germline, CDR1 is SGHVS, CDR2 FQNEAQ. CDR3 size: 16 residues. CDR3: CASSLAWGLATDTQYF. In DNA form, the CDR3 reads TGTGCCAGCAGCTTAGCCTGGGGACTAGCCACAGATACGCAGTATTTT.

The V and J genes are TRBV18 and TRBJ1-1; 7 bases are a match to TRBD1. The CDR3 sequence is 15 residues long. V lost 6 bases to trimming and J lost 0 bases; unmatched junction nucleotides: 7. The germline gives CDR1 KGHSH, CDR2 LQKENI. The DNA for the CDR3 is TGTGCCAGCTCTCAAACGGGACAGATGAACACTGAAGCTTTCTTT. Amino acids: CASSQTGQMNTEAFF.

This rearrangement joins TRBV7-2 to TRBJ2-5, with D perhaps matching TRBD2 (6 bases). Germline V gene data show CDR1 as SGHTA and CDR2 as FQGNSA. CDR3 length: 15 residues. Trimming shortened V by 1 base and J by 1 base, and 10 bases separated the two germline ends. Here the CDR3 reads CASSLDRGLQETQYF. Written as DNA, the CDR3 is TGTGCCAGCAGCTTAGATCGGGGACTCCAAGAGACCCAGTACTTC.

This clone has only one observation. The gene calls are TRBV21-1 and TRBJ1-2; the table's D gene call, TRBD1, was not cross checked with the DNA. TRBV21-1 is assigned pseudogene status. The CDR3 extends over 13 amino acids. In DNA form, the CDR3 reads TGTGCCAGCAACAGTAATCCCCCTTATGGCTACACCTTC. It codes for CASNSNPPYGYTF.

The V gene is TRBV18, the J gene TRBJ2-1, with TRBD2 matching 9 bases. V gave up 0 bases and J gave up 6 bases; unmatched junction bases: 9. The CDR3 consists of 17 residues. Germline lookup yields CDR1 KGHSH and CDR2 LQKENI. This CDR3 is CASSPPRASGVGNEQFF. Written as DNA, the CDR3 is TGTGCCAGCTCACCACCGCGGGCTAGCGGGGTGGGCAATGAGCAGTTCTTC.

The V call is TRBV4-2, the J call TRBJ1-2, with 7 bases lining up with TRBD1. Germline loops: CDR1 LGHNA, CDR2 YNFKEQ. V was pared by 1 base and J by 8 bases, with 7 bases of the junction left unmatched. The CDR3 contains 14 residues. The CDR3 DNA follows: TGTGCCAGCAGCCAAGCCGGGCAGGGGGAGGGCTACACCTTC. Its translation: CASSQAGQGEGYTF.

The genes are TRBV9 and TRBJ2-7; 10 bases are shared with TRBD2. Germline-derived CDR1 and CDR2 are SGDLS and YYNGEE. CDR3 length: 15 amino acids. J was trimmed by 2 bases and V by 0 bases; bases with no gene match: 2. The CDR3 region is CASSVGTSGTYEQYF. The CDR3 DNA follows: TGTGCCAGCAGCGTAGGAACTAGCGGGACCTACGAGCAGTACTTC.

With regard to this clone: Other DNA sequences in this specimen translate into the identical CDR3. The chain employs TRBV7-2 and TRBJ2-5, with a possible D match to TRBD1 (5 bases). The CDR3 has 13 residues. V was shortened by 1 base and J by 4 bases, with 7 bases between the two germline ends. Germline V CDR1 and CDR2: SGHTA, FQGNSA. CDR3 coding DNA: TGTGCCAGCAGCTTAGAAAGGGGAGAGACCCAGTACTTC. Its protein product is CASSLERGETQYF.

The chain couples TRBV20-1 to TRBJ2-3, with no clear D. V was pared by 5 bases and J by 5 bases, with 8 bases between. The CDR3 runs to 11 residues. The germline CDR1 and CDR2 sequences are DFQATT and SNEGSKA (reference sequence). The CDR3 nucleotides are TGCAGTGCTTTCGGTGAAGATACGCAGTATTTT. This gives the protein CSAFGEDTQYF.